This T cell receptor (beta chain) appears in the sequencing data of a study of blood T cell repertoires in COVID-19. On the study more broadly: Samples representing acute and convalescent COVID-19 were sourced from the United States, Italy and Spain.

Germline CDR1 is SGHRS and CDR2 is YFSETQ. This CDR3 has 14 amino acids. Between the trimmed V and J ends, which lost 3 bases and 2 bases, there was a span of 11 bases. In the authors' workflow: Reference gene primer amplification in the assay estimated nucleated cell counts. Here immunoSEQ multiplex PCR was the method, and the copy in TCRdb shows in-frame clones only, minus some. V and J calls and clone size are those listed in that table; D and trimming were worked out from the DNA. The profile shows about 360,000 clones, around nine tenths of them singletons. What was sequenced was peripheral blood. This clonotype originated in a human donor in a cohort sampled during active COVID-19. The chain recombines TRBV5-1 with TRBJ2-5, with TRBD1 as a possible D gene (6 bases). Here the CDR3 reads CASSSLDSQETQYF. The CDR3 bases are TGCGCCAGCAGCTCCCTGGACAGTCAAGAGACCCAGTACTTC.